These T cell receptor beta chains were read from a single sample in a study of beta chain features in type 1 diabetes. TCRdb keeps only in-frame clones here, not all; method: immunoSEQ multiplex PCR. The profile shows 600,000 to 700,000 clones, 13% of them singletons. Specimen: naive CD4+ T cells from blood. All receptors derive from a young man with type 1 diabetes. Both conserved end residues are part of each CDR3. Each record gives: J gene, clone size, V gene, D gene, CDR3 protein, CDR3 DNA. D genes are given only for firm matches. Clone size appears in some rows only: once, few, many, or a class for an expanded clone.

TRBJ1-3,-,TRBV27,-,CASSSGAGGNTIYF,TGTGCCAGCAGCTCAGGGGCAGGAGGAAACACCATATATTTT
TRBJ2-3,few,TRBV19,TRBD2,CASTGLAVEDTQYF,TGTGCCAGTACCGGACTAGCGGTTGAGGATACGCAGTATTTT
TRBJ1-4,few,TRBV5-1,-,CASSLAGVNEKLFF,TGCGCCAGCAGCTTGGCAGGGGTTAATGAAAAACTGTTTTTT
TRBJ2-5,-,TRBV29-1,-,CSVLPYQTQYF,TGCAGCGTATTACCGTATCAGACCCAGTACTTC
TRBJ1-1,few,TRBV13,-,CASSLSRNTEAFF,TGTGCCAGCAGCTTATCGAGGAACACTGAAGCTTTCTTT
TRBJ1-1,few,TRBV28,TRBD1,CASRKGQGKEDTEAFF,TGTGCCAGCAGAAAGGGACAGGGAAAAGAGGACACTGAAGCTTTCTTT
TRBJ2-5,few,TRBV7-4,-,CASSLGGLQETQYF,TGTGCCAGCAGCCTCGGGGGGCTGCAAGAGACCCAGTACTTC
TRBJ1-2,few,TRBV7-2,TRBD1,CASSPGTAALYGYTF,TGTGCCAGCAGCCCCGGGACAGCGGCCCTCTATGGCTACACCTTC
TRBJ2-7,-,TRBV6-5,-,CASSSNDGSYEQYF,TGTGCCAGCAGTTCGAACGACGGATCCTACGAGCAGTACTTC
TRBJ2-5,few,TRBV7-8,-,CASSLGTTQETQYF,TGTGCCAGCAGCTTAGGGACAACCCAAGAGACCCAGTACTTC
TRBJ2-3,few,TRBV7-2,TRBD2,CASSQAGGMPDTQYF,TGTGCCAGCAGCCAGGCGGGGGGTATGCCAGATACGCAGTATTTT
TRBJ1-2,-,TRBV7-3,-,CASSLDRGDYGYTF,TGTGCCAGCAGCTTAGATCGCGGGGACTATGGCTACACCTTC
TRBJ2-1,-,TRBV28,-,CASASPGDYNEQFF,TGTGCCAGCGCGTCACCCGGGGACTACAATGAGCAGTTCTTC
TRBJ2-7,-,TRBV6-6,-,CASTLDTVSYEQYF,TGTGCCAGCACCCTCGACACGGTCTCCTACGAGCAGTACTTC
TRBJ2-7,-,TRBV6-5,TRBD1,CASSYSRTGAYEQYF,TGTGCCAGCAGTTACTCGCGGACAGGGGCCTACGAGCAGTACTTC
TRBJ1-1,few,TRBV12-5,-,CASGSNANTEAFF,TGTGCTAGTGGCTCCAACGCCAACACTGAAGCTTTCTTT
TRBJ2-3,few,TRBV5-6,-,CASSLMESTDTQYF,TGTGCCAGCAGCTTGATGGAAAGCACAGATACGCAGTATTTT
TRBJ2-1,-,TRBV11-2,-,CASSSPKTGNEQFF,TGTGCCAGCAGCTCCCCCAAGACCGGCAATGAGCAGTTCTTC
TRBJ2-1,-,TRBV7-3,TRBD2,CASSPTSGGAYNEQFF,TGTGCCAGCAGCCCAACTAGCGGGGGGGCTTATAATGAGCAGTTCTTC
TRBJ2-3,few,TRBV28,-,CASTRQLGLTDTQYF,TGTGCCAGCACCCGTCAACTGGGGTTAACAGATACGCAGTATTTT
TRBJ1-2,-,TRBV5-4,-,CASSLERNYGYTF,TGTGCCAGCAGCTTGGAGCGTAACTATGGCTACACCTTC
TRBJ2-7,few,TRBV7-2,TRBD1,CASSLDRAFYEQYF,TGTGCCAGCAGCTTGGACAGGGCCTTTTACGAGCAGTACTTC
TRBJ1-6,-,TRBV25-1,TRBD1,CASSETGETALHF,TGTGCCAGCAGTGAAACAGGGGAAACGGCCCTCCACTTT
TRBJ2-3,-,TRBV7-9,-,CASSPGRVEPTDTQYF,TGTGCCAGCAGCCCCGGAAGAGTCGAGCCCACAGATACGCAGTATTTT
TRBJ1-2,-,TRBV7-9,TRBD1,CASSGGQAYGYTF,TGTGCCAGCAGCGGGGGACAGGCCTATGGCTACACCTTC
TRBJ2-2,-,TRBV2,-,CASSEIFSGELFF,TGTGCCAGCAGTGAAATATTTTCCGGGGAGCTGTTTTTT
TRBJ2-5,few,TRBV7-8,-,CASSRQETQYF,TGTGCCAGCAGCCGACAAGAGACCCAGTACTTC
TRBJ2-4,few,TRBV10-3,TRBD2,CAISAQRGAENIQYF,TGTGCCATCAGTGCGCAGCGGGGGGCGGAAAACATTCAGTACTTC
TRBJ2-3,-,TRBV10-3,-,CAISESTPGGADTQYF,TGTGCCATCAGTGAGTCGACACCAGGGGGGGCAGATACGCAGTATTTT
TRBJ1-2,-,TRBV13,TRBD1,CASSYRRQGAYGYTF,TGTGCCAGCAGCTACCGTAGGCAGGGGGCGTATGGCTACACCTTC
TRBJ1-4,few,TRBV10-3,-,CAISESWGAIRNEKLFF,TGTGCCATCAGTGAGTCTTGGGGCGCCATCCGTAATGAAAAACTGTTTTTT
TRBJ2-7,-,TRBV7-2,TRBD1,CASSPSGQGSYEQYF,TGTGCCAGCAGTCCTTCGGGACAGGGCTCCTACGAGCAGTACTTC
TRBJ2-2,-,TRBV14,TRBD2,CASSLPAGTSENTGELFF,TGTGCCAGCAGCCTCCCCGCCGGGACTAGCGAGAACACCGGGGAGCTGTTTTTT
TRBJ2-1,-,TRBV19,-,CASTQREAREQFF,TGTGCCAGTACTCAAAGGGAGGCCCGAGAGCAGTTCTTC
TRBJ2-1,few,TRBV2,-,CASSEESLAGNEQFF,TGTGCCAGCAGTGAAGAATCCCTAGCCGGCAATGAGCAGTTCTTC
TRBJ1-1,-,TRBV18,-,CASSDQGIGAEAFF,TGTGCCAGCTCCGATCAGGGGATTGGGGCTGAAGCTTTCTTT
TRBJ2-3,-,TRBV5-1,-,CASRLQGADTQYF,TGCGCCAGCCGCCTCCAGGGTGCGGATACGCAGTATTTT
TRBJ2-1,few,TRBV21-1,-,CASSKLGRYSKGANEQFF,TGTGCCAGCAGCAAATTGGGACGGTACTCGAAGGGGGCAAATGAGCAGTTCTTC
TRBJ1-2,-,TRBV7-9,TRBD1,CASAGTATNYGYTF,TGTGCCAGCGCCGGGACAGCCACTAACTATGGCTACACCTTC
TRBJ1-1,few,TRBV29-1,TRBD1,CSGETGLNTEAFF,TGCAGCGGGGAGACAGGGCTGAACACTGAAGCTTTCTTT